This T cell receptor beta chain was documented in a study of cytomegalovirus exposure and HLA in healthy donors (TCRdb year 2017). Broadly, across the study: An earlier analysis of 587 of the donors reported 250 to 350 Gb of sequence data and about 100 million unique TCR beta sequences from 150 million to 200 million T cells. An early release that covered some 640 HLA-typed donors contained approximately 300 gigabases of sequencing data and around 85 million unique TCR sequences. The study used immunosequencing to profile the T cell repertoires of hundreds of subjects and linked those repertoires to cytomegalovirus serostatus. In an earlier analysis of a few hundred of the donors, high-throughput TCR beta sequencing was used to judge whether each TCR beta V gene segment behaved as functional or pseudogenic. Every repertoire in the discovery cohort had been generated on one and the same sequencing platform. Genome-wide SNP genotypes for about three fifths of the 666 donors were used in a later genetic analysis, which treated that subset as a discovery cohort. Besides the first cohort of 666 subjects, a separate validation cohort made up of over 100 different subjects was used. Of the 350 to 450 genotyped donors, 75% to 85% were placed in the genetic ancestry cluster associated with self-reported Caucasian donors. The later analysis used no new phenotypic data to find candidate immune exposures, relying instead on TCR beta sequences and their occurrence across donors. The number of typed donors differed by locus: about 629-640 for A, B, C, DRB1 and DQB1; 522 for DQA1; around 610 for DPA1; and 450 to 480 for DPB1. Four to six DR-DQ haplotypes were handled as single units for association and clustering, since linkage in the cohort was strong. Among almost 400 genotyped donors of the cohort, an average of roughly 240,000 unique TCR beta nucleotide sequences were sequenced per donor, around a sixth of them non-productive. A later analysis re-analyzed previously published TCR beta repertoires from 500 to 700 donors and added high-resolution HLA genotyping to study TCR occurrence patterns. Donor age, sex, ethnicity and CMV serostatus were compiled alongside the repertoire data. Both class I and class II loci were covered by HLA typing, at four-digit resolution. The aim of the study was to test whether cataloging public T cell receptors could identify signatures of past pathogen exposure. High-throughput TCR immunosequencing, statistical association of individual TCRs with disease status, and machine learning were combined to predict cytomegalovirus infection status.

The method was the immunoSEQ multiplex PCR assay. For the multiplex PCR, a mixture combining 60 forward primers for TCR Vbeta segments and 13 reverse primers for TCR Jbeta segments was used. A multiplex PCR assay on genomic DNA amplified the CDR3 region of rearranged TCR beta genes. On the Illumina HiSeq System, the amplified TCR beta libraries were sequenced as 87-base-pair reads. In the source study's methods: In a later analysis, about 80 million unique TCR beta chains were counted across the roughly 700 repertoires, and about 9.9 million of these chains were shared by at least two donors. Raw reads were error-corrected and collapsed into unique sequences with a nearest-neighbor algorithm that merged closely related sequences to remove PCR and sequencing errors. To assign V, D and J gene segments, CDR3 sequences were aligned to IMGT reference sequences. For a sequence to be retained, a match of at least six nucleotides to both a V gene segment and a J gene segment was required. Rearrangements were classified as productive when the CDR3 lacked stop codons and remained in frame with V and J, and all other rearrangements were classified as non-productive. CDR3 was defined by IMGT convention, running from the second conserved V-encoded cysteine to the conserved J-encoded phenylalanine. In an earlier analysis of more than 550 of the donors, sequences lacking an unambiguous match to a single V gene segment were excluded. An earlier analysis of a few hundred of the donors classified V segments as functional when productive rearrangements were above 56.7% and as segregating when the standard deviation between donors was above 5%. A statistical classification framework was developed to diagnose cytomegalovirus status using the catalog of TCR beta chain sequences. A later analysis assigned V and J genes by comparing TCR nucleotide sequences with IMGT/GENE-DB human TR gene sequences. The TCRdist pipeline was used in a later analysis to assign CDR3 sequences and most-parsimonious VDJ recombination scenarios. In a later analysis, each TCR beta chain was defined by its CDR3 amino acid sequence together with its V-gene family, and reads without a unique V-gene family were excluded. In a later analysis, 500 to 700 highly shared, low-generation-probability nucleotide sequences were removed to address suspected cross-contamination and a sequencing artifact. For each public chain, a later analysis derived a clonal expansion index from normalized ranks of inferred template counts within each repertoire. A later analysis computed generation probabilities with a VDJ recombination model fitted to out-of-frame rearrangements, and checked the results against IGoR. In a later analysis, TCR-TCR, TCR-HLA and TCR-CMV co-occurrence was scored with hypergeometric tests, and a repertoire-size bias correction was applied to TCR pairs. False discovery rates were estimated in a later analysis by permuting HLA or CMV assignments 20 times. A later analysis grouped co-occurring TCRs with DBSCAN, adding TCRdist sequence similarity when clustering within HLA-allele-positive subsets. Repertoires with fewer than 30,000 or more than 120,000 public chains, plus five repertoires with anomalous nucleotide sharing, were excluded from co-occurrence clustering. In its TCRdb copy, this immuneACCESS table keeps in-frame sequences only and misses some clones. Where compared with another copy, unresolved V genes explain less than half of these, and the others have no known cause. From that table come the V and J calls and clone size; the DNA was used to work out D and trimming. Counted in this sample were about 190,000 clones; 10% to 15% of them appeared once. Jointly, the top ten make up approximately 7.8% of the sample.

In total, approximately 700 healthy bone marrow donors made up the cohort. All cohort members were sampled while nominally healthy, although unrecorded immune exposures were likely present. The donor was CMV seropositive and belonged to the group of about 290 seropositive cohort members. Each donor provided a peripheral blood sample, and peripheral blood mononuclear cells were used for TCR beta sequencing. Genomic DNA extraction from the blood cell samples was performed with the Qiagen DNeasy Blood Extraction Kit. This clone showed up just a few times. The antigen this receptor binds is unknown. No much larger clonotype is one base removed from it; base qualities were not supplied. On the study overall, not on this receptor specifically: A further reported finding was that TCR beta sequences accurately predicted the HLA-A and HLA-B alleles for most subjects in the first cohort. At a false discovery rate of 0.05, a later analysis linked 15,000 to 20,000 TCR beta sequences to specific HLA alleles. Only TCR beta chains were sequenced in this cohort, and the absence of alpha or paired-chain data limited detectable features. A later genetic analysis associated a missense DCLRE1C variant with V-gene and J-gene trimming of TCR beta chains, and an independent cohort replicated the association. Several of the top co-occurrence clusters appeared to be linked to parvovirus B19, influenza, CMV and Epstein-Barr virus, according to a later analysis. Compared with the approximately 720-donor mean, donors in an Asian-associated ancestry cluster had fewer N-insertions in productive TCRs, according to a later genetic analysis. Across donors, most TCR sequences were observed very rarely, whereas some public TCRs were present in many individuals. In a later analysis, HLA-associated TCR beta chains showed more clonal expansion and lower generation probabilities than non-associated chains that were equally common. In both the original and validation cohorts, the classifier was reported to diagnose cytomegalovirus status with high specificity and sensitivity. The sequencing pipeline was judged likely to have produced a cluster of highly shared sequence variants as a technical artifact. Broadly in line with IMGT annotations, most TCR beta V segments showed up in productive rearrangements about 87% or about 30% of the time in an earlier analysis of several hundred of the donors. A few of the identified cytomegalovirus-associated TCR beta chains were confirmed in vitro to be specific for cytomegalovirus antigens. Immune exposure information for the cohort was limited to CMV serostatus. HLA typing was unavailable for some donors at each locus, so association tests used only the typed subset. The earlier analysis of 587 of the donors excluded 15 to 20 rarely observed V segments, including chromosome 9 orphons, because counts were too low. The authors suggested that the approach could potentially be generalized to other disease states and immunological phenotypes. In a later analysis, the rate of TCR association differed among HLA loci, with DRB1 alleles having the most associated TCRs and HLA-C alleles having the fewest. A later analysis found that most CMV-associated TCR beta chains appeared HLA-restricted, with HLA associations seemingly driven largely by CMV exposure. The study gave a list of around 170 TCR beta chains associated with cytomegalovirus. The presence/absence analyses assumed that sequencing depth was roughly uniform across donors, and that assumption may not be true. Strong co-occurrence of HLA alleles, especially DR and DQ, made assigning TCR associations to individual alleles difficult. Linkage disequilibrium might explain the correlated functional status among segregating V segments, but an unknown experimental factor could not be ruled out.

Sequencing input: PBMCs. This receptor was identified in a man aged 50 or older in good health and CMV-seropositive.

The DNA reads TGCGCCAGCAGCCAAGCCCAGAGGGCGGAGACCCAGTACTTC. This is translated as CASSQAQRAETQYF. This chain joins TRBV4-3 to TRBJ2-5; a tentative D call is TRBD2 (5 bases match). The junction carries 11 bases between V and J, which are trimmed by 1 base and 5 bases respectively. The CDR3 holds 14 amino acids from the cysteine to the phenylalanine. CDR3 DNA is the only sequence kept; it has 42 bases, read in frame from the first base. Sequences LGHNA (CDR1) and YSLEER (CDR2) are obtained from the germline V gene.